This T cell receptor beta chain was documented in a study of T cells after yellow fever vaccination. Study overall: With SMART-Seq v4 Ultra Low Input, the fractions containing low cell numbers were prepared.

This clonotype was picked up a small number of times. TCRdb re-called the 5' RACE reads through MiXCR, storing one row per CDR3 protein. The sample has a few hundred thousand distinct CDR3 sequences, roughly 6.2% seen once. V was trimmed by 6 bases and J by 2 bases, leaving 13 bases between them. The CDR3 spans 14 residues. Germline V lookup: CDR1 SGHTA, CDR2 FQGNSA. This sample comprised PBMCs, obtained 5 days after the yellow fever booster vaccination. This chain links TRBV7-2 with TRBJ2-5; tentatively, D is TRBD2 (5 bases). This receptor was obtained from a man younger than 40 who received the YFV17D yellow fever vaccine. The CDR3 DNA sequence: TGTGCCAGCAGTCCCCGATCGGGGCAAGAGACCCAGTACTTC. The encoded protein is CASSPRSGQETQYF. The full variable domain, rest sourced from reference TRBV7-2 and TRBJ2-5, is GAGVSQSPSNKVTEKGKDVELRCDPISGHTALYWYRQSLGQGLEFLIYFQGNSAPDKSGLPSDRFSAERTGGSVSTLTIQRTQQEDSAVYLCASSPRSGQETQYFGPGTRLLVL.